A single T cell receptor beta chain is shown here with its context. Its antigen remains unidentified. Per-nucleotide qualities are absent, and no much larger clonotype sits a single base away. A single peripheral blood draw of around 120 mL on average was collected from each donor into heparinised tubes. Using a panel that included CD45RO, CCR7, CD25, CD127, CD95 and CD27, naive, central memory, regulatory and stem cell-like memory CD4+ T cells were sorted on a BD FACSAria II. Every sorted population had a purity above 95%. PBMCs were isolated right away by Lymphoprep density gradient centrifugation and were stained directly, without culture. To minimize batch effects, samples were stained and sorted in pairs, one healthy donor with one patient per experiment. The High Capacity cDNA Reverse Transcription Kit was used to reverse transcribe all of the isolated RNA, meaning that expressed TCRB transcripts were what got sequenced. Deep immunoSEQ sequencing was applied to naive, central memory and regulatory T cell samples, giving an average of about 3.8 million total reads per sample. After sorted cells were lysed in RLT buffer, RNA was extracted with DNase-treated RNeasy Micro or Mini kits, with the choice depending on cell number. Each cell subset was processed on its own to prevent cross-contamination, while patient and healthy donor samples were processed together. TCRB sequences were amplified from cDNA with the immunoSEQ multiplex PCR, producing 87-bp fragments spanning the CDR3 region. Sequencing of the amplicons was done on the Illumina HiSeq platform. Per the original workflow: Synthetic template baselines were used to correct PCR bias computationally, reads within Hamming distance 2 were collapsed, and singletons that could not be merged were discarded. By aligning reads against IMGT, V, D and J genes, CDR3 length, and insertions or deletions at six rearrangement sites were assigned. Within each subset, clonotype counts were normalized to the number of sorted cells before true diversity and Gini coefficients were calculated with the tcR R package. The overlap coefficient, calculated on TCRB nucleotide sequences, was used to measure repertoire sharing. As a proxy for the pre-selection repertoire, out-of-frame TCRB sequences from naive cells were analyzed. TCRdb mirrors the immuneACCESS table, restricted to in-frame sequences. Some clones are absent from its copies; in checked studies, under half trace to an unresolved V gene, and the reason for the others is unknown. Clonal size and the V and J genes are those of that table, whereas D and trimming came from the DNA. The sample records 600,000 to 700,000 clones, roughly 12% of which are singletons. The top ten constitute more than 0.09% of the sample.

Taken from the germline V gene (reference sequence), the CDR1 and CDR2 loops are LNHDA and SQIVND. The junction shows trimming of 9 bases on V and 0 bases on J, plus 11 bases between the germline ends. The CDR3, cysteine through phenylalanine, is 13 amino acids long. Only CDR3 DNA remains: 39 bases, in frame from the first base. This specimen comes from a study of beta chain features in type 1 diabetes (dated by TCRdb to 2017 to 2018). Looking at the study overall: No differences in mean age, gender distribution, total cell number or subset yield were found between patients and healthy donors. In the study, recently diagnosed type 1 diabetes patients and matched healthy donors were compared on the TCRB repertoires of their sorted circulating CD4+ T cell subsets. A total of some 100,000,000 sorted cells were examined across all samples, and a strong correlation was observed between cell number per subset and RNA yield. Regulatory and stem cell-like memory subsets were obtained from only 8 patients and roughly 8 healthy donors, while naive and central memory subsets were obtained from all 30 or so donors.

What the research found in general, with its limitations: HLA sub-analyses involved small numbers of individuals, so any influence of HLA type on TCRB rearrangement remained unresolved. Naive, central memory and regulatory TCRB repertoires appeared more similar among patients than among healthy donors. At VDJ recombination sites, type 1 diabetes patients had fewer insertions and more deleted nucleotides, which implies abnormalities in thymic rearrangement. Because cDNA rather than genomic DNA was sequenced, highly expressing activated cells could have been over-represented, although no difference in activation and CD3 levels was found between groups. A moderate but significant shortening of TCRB CDR3 length was observed in type 1 diabetes patients in all four CD4+ subsets. PCR might favor shorter templates, but patient and control samples were amplified and corrected together, so any skew would affect both groups equally.

The receptor was isolated from a man in his thirties or forties with type 1 diabetes. Sample: naive CD4+ T cells from blood. Explained via the paper, the cell subset or site label denotes: true naive CD4+ T cells. In this chain, TRBV19 is recombined with TRBJ1-1; perhaps TRBD1 is the D gene, with 5 bases matching. The DNA sequence reads TGTGCCAGCAGGGACCCAATGAACACTGAAGCTTTCTTT. It encodes CASRDPMNTEAFF. Extended through the reference TRBV19 and TRBJ1-1 proteins, this CDR3 yields the full variable domain: DGGITQSPKYLFRKEGQNVTLSCEQNLNHDAMYWYRQDPGQGLRLIYYSQIVNDFQKGDIAEGYSVSREKKESFPLTVTSAQKNPTAFYLCASRDPMNTEAFFGQGTRLTVV.